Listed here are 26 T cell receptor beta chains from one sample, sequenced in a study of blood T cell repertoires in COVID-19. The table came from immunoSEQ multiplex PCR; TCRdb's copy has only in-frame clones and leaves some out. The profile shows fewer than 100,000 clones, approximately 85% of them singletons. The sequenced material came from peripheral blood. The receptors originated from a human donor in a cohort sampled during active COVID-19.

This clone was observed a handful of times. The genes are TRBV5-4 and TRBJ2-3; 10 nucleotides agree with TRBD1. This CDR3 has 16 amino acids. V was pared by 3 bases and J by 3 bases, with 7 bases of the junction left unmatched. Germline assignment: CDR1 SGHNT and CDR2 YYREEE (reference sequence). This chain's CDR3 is CASSSDRGRGTDTQYF. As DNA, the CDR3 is TGTGCCAGCAGCTCTGACAGGGGGCGCGGAACAGATACGCAGTATTTT.

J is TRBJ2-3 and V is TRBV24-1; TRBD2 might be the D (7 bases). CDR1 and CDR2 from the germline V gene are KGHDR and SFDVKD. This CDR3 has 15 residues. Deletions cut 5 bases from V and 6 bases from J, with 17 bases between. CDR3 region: CATSVARGGRDTQYF. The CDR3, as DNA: TGTGCCACCAGTGTGGCTAGGGGGGGGAGGGATACGCAGTATTTT.

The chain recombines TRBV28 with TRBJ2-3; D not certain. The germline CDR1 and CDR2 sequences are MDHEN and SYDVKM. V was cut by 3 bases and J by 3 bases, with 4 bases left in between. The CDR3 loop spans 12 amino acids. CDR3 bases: TGTGCCAGCAGTTTCCCGACAGATACGCAGTATTTT. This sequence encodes CASSFPTDTQYF.

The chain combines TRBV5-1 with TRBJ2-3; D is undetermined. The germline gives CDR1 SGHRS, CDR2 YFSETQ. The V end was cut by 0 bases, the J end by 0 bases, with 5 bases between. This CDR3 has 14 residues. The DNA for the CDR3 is TGCGCCAGCAGCTTGGGAGGTAGCACAGATACGCAGTATTTT. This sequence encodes CASSLGGSTDTQYF.

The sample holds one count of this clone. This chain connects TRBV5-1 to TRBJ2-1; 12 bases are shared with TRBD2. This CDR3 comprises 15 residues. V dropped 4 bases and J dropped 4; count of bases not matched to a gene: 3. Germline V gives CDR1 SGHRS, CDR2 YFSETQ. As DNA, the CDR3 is TGCGCCAGCAGCCCGGGGACTAGCGGGTACAATGAGCAGTTCTTC. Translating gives CASSPGTSGYNEQFF.

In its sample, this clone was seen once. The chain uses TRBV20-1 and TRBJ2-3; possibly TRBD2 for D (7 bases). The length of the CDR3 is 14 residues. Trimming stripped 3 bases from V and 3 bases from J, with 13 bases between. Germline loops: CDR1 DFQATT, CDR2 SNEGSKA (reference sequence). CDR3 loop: CSASGGGPTDTQYF. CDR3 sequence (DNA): TGCAGTGCTAGTGGGGGGGGGCCTACAGATACGCAGTATTTT.

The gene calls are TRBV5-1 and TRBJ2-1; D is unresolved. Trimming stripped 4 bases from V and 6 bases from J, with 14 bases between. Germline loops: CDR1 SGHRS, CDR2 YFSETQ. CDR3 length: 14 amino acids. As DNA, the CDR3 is TGCGCCAGCAGCCTGACCCCGGGTTCCAATGAGCAGTTCTTC. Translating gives CASSLTPGSNEQFF. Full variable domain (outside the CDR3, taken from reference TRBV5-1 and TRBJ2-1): KAGVTQTPRYLIKTRGQQVTLSCSPISGHRSVSWYQQTPGQGLQFLFEYFSETQRNKGNFPGRFSGRQFSNSRSEMNVSTLELGDSALYLCASSLTPGSNEQFFGPGTRLTVL.

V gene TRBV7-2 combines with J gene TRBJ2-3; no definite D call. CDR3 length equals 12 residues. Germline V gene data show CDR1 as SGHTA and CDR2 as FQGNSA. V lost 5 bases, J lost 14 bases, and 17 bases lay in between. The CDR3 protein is CASSRERLQAYF. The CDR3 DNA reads TGTGCCAGCAGCCGAGAACGCCTCCAGGCGTATTTT.

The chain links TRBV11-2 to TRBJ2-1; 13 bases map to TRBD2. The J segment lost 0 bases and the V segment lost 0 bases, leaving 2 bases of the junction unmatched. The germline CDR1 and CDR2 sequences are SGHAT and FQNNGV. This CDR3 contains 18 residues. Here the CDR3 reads CASSLDRTSGSSYNEQFF. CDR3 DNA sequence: TGTGCCAGCAGCTTAGATCGGACTAGCGGGAGCTCCTACAATGAGCAGTTCTTC.

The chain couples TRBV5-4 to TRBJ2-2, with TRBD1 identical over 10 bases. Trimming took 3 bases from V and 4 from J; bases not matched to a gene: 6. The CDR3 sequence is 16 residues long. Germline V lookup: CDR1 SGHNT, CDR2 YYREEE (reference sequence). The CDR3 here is CASSSPGTGVTGELFF. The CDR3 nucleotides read TGTGCCAGCAGCTCTCCCGGGACAGGGGTCACCGGGGAGCTGTTTTTT.

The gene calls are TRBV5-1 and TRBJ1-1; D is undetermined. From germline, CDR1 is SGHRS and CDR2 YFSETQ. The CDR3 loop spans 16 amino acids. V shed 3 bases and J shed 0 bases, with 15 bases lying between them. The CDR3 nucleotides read TGCGCCAGCAGCTCCTACCCGGCGGGGTTGAACACTGAAGCTTTCTTT. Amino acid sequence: CASSSYPAGLNTEAFF.

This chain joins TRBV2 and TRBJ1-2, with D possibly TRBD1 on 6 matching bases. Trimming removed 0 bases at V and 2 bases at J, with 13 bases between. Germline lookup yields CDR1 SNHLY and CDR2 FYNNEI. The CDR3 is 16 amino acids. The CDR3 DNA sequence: TGTGCCAGCAGTGAAGCGCTTCGGACAGCGAACTATGGCTACACCTTC. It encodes CASSEALRTANYGYTF.

CDR3 sequence (DNA): TGTGCCAGCTCACCAGGGACAGGGCCTAACTATGGCTACACCTTC. This gives the protein CASSPGTGPNYGYTF. This chain joins TRBV18 and TRBJ1-2; 9 nucleotides match TRBD1. The CDR3 runs 15 residues. J gave up 0 bases and V 2 bases, and 1 base lay outside the gene matches. Germline CDR1 reads KGHSH; CDR2 reads LQKENI.

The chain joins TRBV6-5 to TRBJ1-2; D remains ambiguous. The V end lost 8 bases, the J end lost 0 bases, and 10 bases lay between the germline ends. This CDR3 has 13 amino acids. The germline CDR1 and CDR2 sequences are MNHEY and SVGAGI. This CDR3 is CASCQRSNYGYTF. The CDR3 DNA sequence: TGTGCCAGCTGTCAACGGTCTAACTATGGCTACACCTTC.

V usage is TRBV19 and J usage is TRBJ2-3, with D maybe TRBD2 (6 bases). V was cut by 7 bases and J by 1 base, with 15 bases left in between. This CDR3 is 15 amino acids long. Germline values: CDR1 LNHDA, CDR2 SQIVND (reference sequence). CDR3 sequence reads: CASTISSGRTDTQYF. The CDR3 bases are TGTGCCAGTACCATCAGTAGCGGACGCACAGATACGCAGTATTTT.

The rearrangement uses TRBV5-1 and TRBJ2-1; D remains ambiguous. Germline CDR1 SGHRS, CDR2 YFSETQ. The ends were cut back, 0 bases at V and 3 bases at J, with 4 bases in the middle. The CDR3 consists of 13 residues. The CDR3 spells CASSLDGYNEQFF. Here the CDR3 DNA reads TGCGCCAGCAGCTTGGACGGCTACAATGAGCAGTTCTTC.

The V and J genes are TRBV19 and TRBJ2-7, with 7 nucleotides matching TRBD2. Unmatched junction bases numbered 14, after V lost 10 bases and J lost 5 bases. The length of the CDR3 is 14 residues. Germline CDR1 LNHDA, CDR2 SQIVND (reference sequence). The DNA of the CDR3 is TGTGCCACCAATGCGGGGTGGGGAGGGGACGAGCAGTACTTC. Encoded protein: CATNAGWGGDEQYF.

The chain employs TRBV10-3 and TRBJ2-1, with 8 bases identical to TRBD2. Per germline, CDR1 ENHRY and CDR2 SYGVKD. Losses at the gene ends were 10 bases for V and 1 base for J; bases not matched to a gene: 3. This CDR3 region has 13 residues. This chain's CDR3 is CATSGGSYNEQFF. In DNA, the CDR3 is TGTGCCACCAGCGGGGGTTCCTACAATGAGCAGTTCTTC.

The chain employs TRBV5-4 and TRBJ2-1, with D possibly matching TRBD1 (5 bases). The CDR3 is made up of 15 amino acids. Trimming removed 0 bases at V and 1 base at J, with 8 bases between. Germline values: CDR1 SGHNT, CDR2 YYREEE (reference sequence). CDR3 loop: CASSLGRASYNEQFF. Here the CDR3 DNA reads TGTGCCAGCAGCTTGGGCAGGGCATCCTACAATGAGCAGTTCTTC.

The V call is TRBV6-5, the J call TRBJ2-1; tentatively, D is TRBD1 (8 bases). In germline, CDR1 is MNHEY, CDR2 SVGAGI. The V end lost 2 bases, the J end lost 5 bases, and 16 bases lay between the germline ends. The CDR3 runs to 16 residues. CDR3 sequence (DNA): TGTGCCAGCAGTTACGGGGAGGGGACAGGAGACAATGAGCAGTTCTTC. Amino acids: CASSYGEGTGDNEQFF.

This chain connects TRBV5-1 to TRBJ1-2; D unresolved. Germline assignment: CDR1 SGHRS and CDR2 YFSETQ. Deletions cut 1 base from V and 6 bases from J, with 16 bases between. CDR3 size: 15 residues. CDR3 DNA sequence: TGCGCCAGCAGCTTGTTCTGGGAAGGAGCGGATGGCTACACCTTC. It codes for CASSLFWEGADGYTF.

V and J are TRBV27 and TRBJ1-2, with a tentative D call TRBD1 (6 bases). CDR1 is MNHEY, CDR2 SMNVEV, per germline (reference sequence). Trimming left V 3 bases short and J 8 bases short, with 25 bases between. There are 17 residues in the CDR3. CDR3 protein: CASSFGGAEGLGGGYTF. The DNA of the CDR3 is TGTGCCAGCAGTTTCGGAGGAGCCGAGGGCCTAGGGGGAGGCTACACCTTC.

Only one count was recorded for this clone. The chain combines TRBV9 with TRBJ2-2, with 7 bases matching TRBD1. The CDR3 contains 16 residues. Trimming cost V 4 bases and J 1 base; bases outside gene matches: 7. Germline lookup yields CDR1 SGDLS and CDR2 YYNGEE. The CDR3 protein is CASSPTGLRNTGELFF. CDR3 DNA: TGTGCCAGCAGCCCGACAGGGTTGAGGAACACCGGGGAGCTGTTTTTT.

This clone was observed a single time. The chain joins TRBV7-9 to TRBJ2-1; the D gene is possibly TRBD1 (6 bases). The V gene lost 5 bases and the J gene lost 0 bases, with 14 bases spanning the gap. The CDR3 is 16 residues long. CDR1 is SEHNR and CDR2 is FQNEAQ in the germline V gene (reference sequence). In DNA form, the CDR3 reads TGTGCCAGCAGCCTGCTGGACAGTAGCTCCTACAATGAGCAGTTCTTC. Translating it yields CASSLLDSSSYNEQFF.

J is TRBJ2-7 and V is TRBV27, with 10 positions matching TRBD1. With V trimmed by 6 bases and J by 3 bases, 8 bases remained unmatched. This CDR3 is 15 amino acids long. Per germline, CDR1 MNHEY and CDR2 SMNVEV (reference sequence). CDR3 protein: CASSLRDRGLYEQYF. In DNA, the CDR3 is TGTGCCAGCAGCCTCCGGGACAGGGGTCTCTACGAGCAGTACTTC.

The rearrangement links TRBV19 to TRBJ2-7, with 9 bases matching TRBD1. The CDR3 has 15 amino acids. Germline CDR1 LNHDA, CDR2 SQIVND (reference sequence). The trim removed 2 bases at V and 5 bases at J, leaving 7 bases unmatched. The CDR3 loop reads CASSISPDRGDEQYF. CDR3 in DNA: TGTGCCAGTAGTATATCTCCGGACAGGGGTGACGAGCAGTACTTC. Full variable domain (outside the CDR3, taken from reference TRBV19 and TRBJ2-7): DGGITQSPKYLFRKEGQNVTLSCEQNLNHDAMYWYRQDPGQGLRLIYYSQIVNDFQKGDIAEGYSVSREKKESFPLTVTSAQKNPTAFYLCASSISPDRGDEQYFGPGTRLTVT.